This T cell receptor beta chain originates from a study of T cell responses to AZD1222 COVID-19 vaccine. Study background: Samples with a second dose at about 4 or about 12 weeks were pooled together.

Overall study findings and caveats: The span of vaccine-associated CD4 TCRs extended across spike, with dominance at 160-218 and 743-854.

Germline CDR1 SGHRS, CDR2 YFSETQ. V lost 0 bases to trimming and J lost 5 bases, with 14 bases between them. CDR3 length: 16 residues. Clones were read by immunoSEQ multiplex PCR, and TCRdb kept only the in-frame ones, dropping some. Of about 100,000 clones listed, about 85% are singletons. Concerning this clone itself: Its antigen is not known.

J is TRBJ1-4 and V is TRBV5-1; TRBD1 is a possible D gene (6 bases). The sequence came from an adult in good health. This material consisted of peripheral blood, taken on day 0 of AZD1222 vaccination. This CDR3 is CASSLAPQGSNEKLFF. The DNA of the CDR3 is TGCGCCAGCAGCTTGGCCCCGCAGGGGTCAAATGAAAAACTGTTTTTT.